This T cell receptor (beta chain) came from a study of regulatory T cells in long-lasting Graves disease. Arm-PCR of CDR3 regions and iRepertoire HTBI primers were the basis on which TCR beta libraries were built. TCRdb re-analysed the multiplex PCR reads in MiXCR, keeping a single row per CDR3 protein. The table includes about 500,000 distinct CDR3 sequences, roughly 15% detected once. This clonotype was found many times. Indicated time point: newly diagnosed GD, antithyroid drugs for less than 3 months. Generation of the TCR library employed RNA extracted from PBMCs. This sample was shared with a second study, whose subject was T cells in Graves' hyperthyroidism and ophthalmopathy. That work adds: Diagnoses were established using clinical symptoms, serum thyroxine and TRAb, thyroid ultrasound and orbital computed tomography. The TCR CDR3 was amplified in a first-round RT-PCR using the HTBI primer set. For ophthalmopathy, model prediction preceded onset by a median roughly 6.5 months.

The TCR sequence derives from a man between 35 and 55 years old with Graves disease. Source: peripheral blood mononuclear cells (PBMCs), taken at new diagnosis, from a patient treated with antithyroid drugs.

For the CDR3, the DNA is TGCGCCAGCAGCTTGGTCACCTACAATGAGCAGTTCTTC. Protein: CASSLVTYNEQFF. V usage is TRBV5-1 and J usage is TRBJ2-1; D is uncertain. Germline V CDR1 and CDR2: SGHRS, YFSETQ. V was trimmed by 0 bases and J by 2 bases, leaving 3 bases between them. The CDR3 contains 13 residues.